The 27 T cell receptor beta chains given below trace back to one sample, sequenced in a study of blood T cell repertoires in COVID-19. Assay used: immunoSEQ multiplex PCR; TCRdb lists only in-frame clones, some missing. Seen here are 250,000 to 300,000 clones, roughly 90% observed once, and the top ten hold 2.3%. Source material: PBMCs or T cells enriched from blood (not recorded which). These receptor sequences come from a woman in her forties with acute COVID-19.

CDR3 bases: TGCGCCAGCAGCTTGGCCCCCGGGGGGGCCAAAAACATTCAGTACTTC. It encodes CASSLAPGGAKNIQYF. This sequence joins TRBV5-1 and TRBJ2-4, with 7 positions matching TRBD2. Germline trimming cut 0 bases from V and 1 base from J; bases unmatched to any gene: 4. There are 16 residues in the CDR3. Germline values: CDR1 SGHRS, CDR2 YFSETQ.

The chain couples TRBV7-9 to TRBJ2-5; tentatively, D is TRBD1 (6 bases). Germline loops: CDR1 SEHNR, CDR2 FQNEAQ (reference sequence). The germline V and J ends were trimmed by 8 bases and 10 bases, with 35 bases remaining between them. The CDR3 extends over 18 amino acids. The CDR3 coding sequence is TGTGCCAGCGAGGCCAGGGACACCCCCTTTCTGGCCTCGATTTACCAGTACTTC. Translation gives CASEARDTPFLASIYQYF.

The V and J genes are TRBV19 and TRBJ1-2; possibly TRBD1 for D (5 bases). The CDR3 is made up of 15 amino acids. The V gene lost 4 bases and the J gene lost 2 bases, with 14 bases spanning the gap. The germline gives CDR1 LNHDA, CDR2 SQIVND (reference sequence). The CDR3 DNA sequence: TGTGCCAGTAGTACCCGACAGCCTGGGAACTATGGCTACACCTTC. It encodes CASSTRQPGNYGYTF.

V gene TRBV2 combines with J gene TRBJ2-7; 7 bases agree with TRBD1. V trimming: 11 bases; J trimming: 5 bases; junction bases outside the gene matches: 12. Looked up from germline, CDR1 is SNHLY and CDR2 is FYNNEI. The CDR3 totals 13 residues. This chain's CDR3 is CAGMTGSSHEQYF. The CDR3 nucleotides read TGTGCCGGGATGACAGGGAGTAGCCACGAGCAGTACTTC.

Written as DNA, the CDR3 is TGCGCCAGCAGCAAGGTGGGGCCTTACACAGATACGCAGTATTTT. It translates to CASSKVGPYTDTQYF. The rearrangement links TRBV5-1 to TRBJ2-3; maybe TRBD1 (5 bases). Germline V gene lookup returns CDR1 SGHRS and CDR2 YFSETQ. The length of the CDR3 is 15 residues. The V end was cut by 4 bases, the J end by 2 bases, with 14 bases between.

This chain links TRBV11-3 with TRBJ1-2; 8 nucleotides agree with TRBD1. This CDR3 comprises 15 residues. The germline V gene encodes CDR1 SGHNT and CDR2 YENEEA. V trimming: 5 bases; J trimming: 5 bases; junction bases outside the gene matches: 10. CDR3 sequence: CASSPGQATSYGYTF. The CDR3 DNA reads TGTGCCAGCAGCCCGGGACAGGCAACTTCTTATGGCTACACCTTC.

V usage is TRBV6-5 and J usage is TRBJ1-3, with D tentatively TRBD1 (5 bases). In germline, CDR1 is MNHEY, CDR2 SVGAGI. V was cut by 4 bases and J by 1 base, with 14 bases left in between. This CDR3 contains 16 residues. This CDR3 reads CASSLFLQVSGNTIYF. Here the CDR3 DNA reads TGTGCCAGCAGTTTATTTTTACAGGTTTCTGGAAACACCATATATTTT.

The chain is built from TRBV24-1 and TRBJ2-1; tentative D call: TRBD1 (5 bases). The V and J ends lost 3 bases and 3 bases respectively, with 14 bases between them. The CDR3 covers 16 residues. Germline loops: CDR1 KGHDR, CDR2 SFDVKD. The CDR3 DNA reads TGTGCCACCAGTGATCGTCAGGGTATGGGCTACAATGAGCAGTTCTTC. Amino acid sequence: CATSDRQGMGYNEQFF.

This sequence joins TRBV18 and TRBJ2-1; D is possibly TRBD1 (6 bases). This CDR3 region has 13 residues. The V gene's germline CDR1 is KGHSH and CDR2 LQKENI. V lost 4 bases and J lost 8, with 12 bases in between. The CDR3 loop reads CASSQIQGDEQFF. The CDR3 DNA reads TGTGCCAGCTCACAGATACAGGGAGATGAGCAGTTCTTC.

The V and J genes are TRBV3-1 (or the pseudogene TRBV3-2) and TRBJ2-3; a weak D match, TRBD2 (6 bases). The ends were cut back, 3 bases at V and 8 bases at J, with 12 bases in the middle. Germline assignment: CDR1 LGHDT and CDR2 YNNKEL (reference sequence). This CDR3 contains 13 residues. CDR3 region: CASSQAGTGTQYF. The CDR3 nucleotides read TGTGCCAGCAGCCAGGCGGGGACCGGTACGCAGTATTTT.

The gene calls are TRBV27 and TRBJ2-7, with a possible D match to TRBD1 (6 bases). V lost 0 bases and J lost 3, with 15 bases in between. CDR1 is MNHEY, CDR2 SMNVEV, per germline (reference sequence). This CDR3 spans 16 amino acids. In DNA form, the CDR3 reads TGTGCCAGCAGTTTATCAACCCGGCAGGGGCGCTACGAGCAGTACTTC. Amino acids: CASSLSTRQGRYEQYF.

This sequence joins TRBV6-5 and TRBJ1-2; D gene unclear. The CDR3 is 13 residues long. The germline gives CDR1 MNHEY, CDR2 SVGAGI. Trimming took off 8 bases at V and 1 base at J, with 11 bases between the two ends. CDR3 sequence: CASAESFNYGYTF. CDR3 nucleotide sequence: TGTGCCAGCGCCGAGAGTTTTAACTATGGCTACACCTTC.

The gene calls are TRBV2 and TRBJ2-7, with D perhaps matching TRBD1 (6 bases). CDR1 is SNHLY, CDR2 FYNNEI, per germline. The CDR3 is made up of 13 amino acids. V shed 4 bases and J shed 3 bases, with 10 bases lying between them. CDR3 sequence (DNA): TGTGCCAGCAGTGTAAACAGGGACTACGAGCAGTACTTC. Protein product: CASSVNRDYEQYF.

The chain joins TRBV20-1 to TRBJ1-2; D is ambiguous. The V gene's germline CDR1 is DFQATT and CDR2 SNEGSKA (reference sequence). With 6 bases removed from V and 5 bases from J, the gap between germline ends came to 7 bases. This CDR3 contains 10 residues. In nucleotides, the CDR3 is TGCAGTGCGTTCCAGTATGGCTACACCTTC. Its translation: CSAFQYGYTF.

This sequence joins TRBV7-2 and TRBJ1-2; the D is unclear. Per the germline V gene, CDR1 is SGHTA and CDR2 is FQGNSA. CDR3 length: 16 amino acids. The V gene lost 1 base and the J gene lost 6 bases, with 18 bases spanning the gap. The CDR3 is CASSLVYLGRSDGYTF. CDR3 nucleotide sequence: TGTGCCAGCAGCTTAGTGTACTTGGGCCGTTCAGATGGCTACACCTTC.

The V gene is TRBV9, the J gene TRBJ1-4; no definite D call. Germline V gene sequence: CDR1 SGDLS, CDR2 YYNGEE. This CDR3 has 16 residues. The ends were cut back, 5 bases at V and 3 bases at J, with 17 bases in the middle. CDR3 sequence (DNA): TGTGCCAGCAGTGCTGCGGGCGGGTCAGCTAATGAAAAACTGTTTTTT. This gives the protein CASSAAGGSANEKLFF.

This clone is a singleton in its sample. V usage is TRBV11-3 and J usage is TRBJ1-3; D is unresolved. The CDR3 runs to 17 residues. CDR1 SGHNT and CDR2 YENEEA come from the germline V gene. Trimming removed 2 bases from V and 0 bases from J, with 14 bases in between. CDR3 amino acids: CASSLTSWSRSGNTIYF. The CDR3 DNA is TGTGCCAGCAGCTTAACCAGCTGGAGTCGCTCTGGAAACACCATATATTTT.

The chain joins TRBV24-1 to TRBJ2-1, with TRBD2 identical over 7 bases. Germline V CDR1 and CDR2: KGHDR, SFDVKD. Losses at the gene ends were 4 bases for V and 8 bases for J; bases not matched to a gene: 13. This CDR3 comprises 16 residues. For the CDR3, the DNA is TGTGCCACCAGTGACCTCGGGCGCCACGGGAGGTATGAGCAGTTCTTC. Translated, it gives CATSDLGRHGRYEQFF.

The gene calls are TRBV15 and TRBJ1-1; D gene unclear. The CDR3 is 13 residues long. The V end was cut by 1 base, the J end by 2 bases, with 5 bases between. Per germline, CDR1 LNHNV and CDR2 YYDKDF (reference sequence). DNA of the CDR3: TGTGCCACCAGCAGAGTTCATAACACTGAAGCTTTCTTT. Translation gives CATSRVHNTEAFF.

This clone was recorded a few times. J is TRBJ2-1 and V is TRBV29-1; D unclear. This CDR3 contains 13 residues. The V end was cut by 7 bases, the J end by 7 bases, with 17 bases between. From germline, CDR1 is SQVTM and CDR2 ANQGSEA. The CDR3 loop reads CSAIANSGNEQFF. The CDR3 bases are TGCAGCGCCATCGCGAACTCAGGTAATGAGCAGTTCTTC.

The chain has TRBV3-1 (or the pseudogene TRBV3-2) and TRBJ2-7; TRBD1 matches 8 bases. Trimming at V came to 3 bases and at J to 6 bases, leaving 7 bases not matched to a gene. From germline, CDR1 is LGHDT and CDR2 YNNKEL (reference sequence). CDR3 size: 14 residues. Here the CDR3 reads CASSQFQGAGEQYF. CDR3 bases: TGTGCCAGCAGCCAGTTTCAGGGGGCGGGCGAGCAGTACTTC.

This clone was observed a single time. The chain is built from TRBV28 and TRBJ1-2; 7 bases map to TRBD1. From germline, CDR1 is MDHEN and CDR2 SYDVKM. The V segment lost 5 bases and the J segment 0 bases; nucleotides outside the gene matches: 15. This CDR3 has 18 residues. CDR3: CASSGPRDSRRPNYGYTF. The CDR3 DNA is TGTGCCAGCAGTGGCCCTAGGGACAGCCGACGTCCTAACTATGGCTACACCTTC.

The chain recombines TRBV19 with TRBJ2-1; the match to TRBD2 covers 7 bases. CDR1 is LNHDA and CDR2 is SQIVND in the germline V gene (reference sequence). The CDR3 totals 15 residues. V was pared by 4 bases and J by 3 bases, with 6 bases of the junction left unmatched. As DNA, the CDR3 is TGTGCCAGTAGTACGGCTAGCGGATTCTACAATGAGCAGTTCTTC. Residues: CASSTASGFYNEQFF.

J is TRBJ1-1 and V is TRBV11-2; 9 bases line up with TRBD1. Trimming removed 3 bases from V and 7 bases from J; junction bases left unmatched: 15. Germline assignment: CDR1 SGHAT and CDR2 FQNNGV. The CDR3 spans 17 residues. The CDR3 here is CASSFNRGRFDLGEAFF. The CDR3 region has the DNA TGTGCCAGCAGCTTCAACAGGGGGCGCTTTGATCTTGGTGAAGCTTTCTTT. Variable domain in full (rest from reference TRBV11-2 and TRBJ1-1): EAGVAQSPRYKIIEKRQSVAFWCNPISGHATLYWYQQILGQGPKLLIQFQNNGVVDDSQLPKDRFSAERLKGVDSTLKIQPAKLEDSAVYLCASSFNRGRFDLGEAFFGQGTRLTVV.

This clone showed up just once. This chain links TRBV19 with TRBJ1-1; TRBD1 is a possible D gene (5 bases). Germline CDR1 is LNHDA and CDR2 is SQIVND (reference sequence). The V gene lost 7 bases and the J gene lost 4 bases, with 16 bases spanning the gap. CDR3 length: 14 residues. The CDR3 region is CASNPRGGGTEAFF. The CDR3 DNA sequence: TGTGCCAGTAACCCCCGGGGGGGTGGCACTGAAGCTTTCTTT.

The chain couples TRBV16 to TRBJ2-5; the D gene is possibly TRBD2 (6 bases). The germline V gene encodes CDR1 KGHSY and CDR2 FQNENV. Trimming removed 0 bases at V and 5 bases at J, with 13 bases between. The CDR3 covers 15 residues. In DNA, the CDR3 is TGTGCCAGCAGCCAATCCGCCACTAGCCGTGAGACCCAGTACTTC. Its protein product is CASSQSATSRETQYF.

The chain uses TRBV30 and TRBJ2-2; 7 bases align to TRBD2. The CDR3 totals 16 residues. V was clipped by 1 base and J by 1 base; unmatched bases: 6. CDR1 and CDR2 (germline): GTSNPN, SVGIG (reference sequence). CDR3 nucleotides: TGTGCCTGGAGTGGGGAGGGCCTGTTGAACACCGGGGAGCTGTTTTTT. It yields the protein CAWSGEGLLNTGELFF.